A selection of T cell receptor beta chains follows, all from one sample in a study of T cell repertoires in cytomegalovirus infection. These receptors are not linked to any known antigen. TCRdb used MiXCR to reprocess the reads, holding one entry per CDR3 protein. Of approximately 590,000 distinct CDR3 sequences in the sample, almost 40% are singletons; the top ten hold around 48%. Sequencing used cultured PBMCs, obtained from culture after CMV antigen stimulation. These receptors were obtained from a human donor in good health (CMV status not recorded). Some clones in this sample may be carry-over from other donors' samples. Both conserved end residues are part of each CDR3. A D gene is named only where the DNA matches it firmly. For some rows the clone size is stated as once, few or many, or as a class when expanded; others skip it.

j_call	v_call	clone_size	d_call	cdr3_aa	cdr3_nt
TRBJ2-5	TRBV19	-	-	CASSPRDRRETQYF	TGTGCCAGTAGCCCCCGAGATAGGCGGGAGACCCAGTACTTC
TRBJ2-1	TRBV11-2	-	TRBD2	CASKLAGGPQQFF	TGTGCCAGCAAGCTAGCGGGAGGGCCCCAGCAGTTCTTC
TRBJ2-5	TRBV6-1	-	TRBD1	CATIRQGTQETQYF	TGTGCCACCATACGACAGGGGACGCAAGAGACCCAGTACTTC
TRBJ2-1	TRBV7-2	few	TRBD2	CASSLRASGRRAYNEQFF	TGTGCCAGCAGCTTACGGGCTAGCGGGAGGAGGGCGTACAATGAGCAGTTCTTC
TRBJ2-1	TRBV7-8	-	TRBD2	CASSPGAGAYNEQFF	TGTGCCAGCAGCCCTGGGGCGGGGGCCTACAATGAGCAGTTCTTC
TRBJ2-1	TRBV14	few	-	CASSQVTAYNEQFF	TGTGCCAGCAGCCAAGTGACAGCCTACAATGAGCAGTTCTTC
TRBJ2-1	TRBV11-2	-	-	CASSFGPTSYNEQFF	TGTGCCAGCAGCTTTGGACCTACGTCCTACAATGAGCAGTTCTTC
TRBJ1-4	TRBV6-5	-	TRBD1	CASTQTGAATNEKLFF	TGTGCCAGCACCCAGACAGGGGCGGCAACTAATGAAAAACTGTTTTTT
TRBJ2-6	TRBV19	-	-	CASREQGAGANVLTF	TGTGCCAGTAGGGAACAGGGCGCTGGGGCCAACGTCCTGACTTTC
TRBJ2-7	TRBV7-2	few	-	CASSLHGDRSYEQYF	TGTGCCAGCAGCCTCCATGGGGACCGAAGCTACGAGCAGTACTTC
TRBJ2-4	TRBV12-3/TRBV12-4	-	TRBD1	CASSTLPTGRKNIQYF	TGTGCCAGCAGCACCCTGCCGACAGGGAGAAAAAACATTCAGTACTTC
TRBJ2-2	TRBV7-2	-	-	CASSFQGTGELFF	TGTGCCAGCAGCTTTCAGGGCACCGGGGAGCTGTTTTTT
TRBJ2-7	TRBV6-2/TRBV6-3	few	-	CASSYSMRPDEEDFDSYEQYF	TGTGCCAGCAGTTACTCGATGCGGCCGGACGAGGAGGACTTCGACTCCTACGAGCAGTACTTC
TRBJ2-7	TRBV7-2	few	-	CASSLRTDYEQYF	TGTGCCAGCAGCCTTCGGACAGACTACGAGCAGTACTTC
TRBJ2-5	TRBV7-2	-	-	CASSTYRETQYF	TGTGCCAGCAGCACCTATAGGGAGACCCAGTACTTC
TRBJ2-2	TRBV6-1	few	-	CASSDPRVGTGELFF	TGTGCCAGCAGTGACCCCAGGGTGGGGACCGGGGAGCTGTTTTTT
TRBJ1-2	TRBV7-2	-	-	CASSLVQRGGYTF	TGTGCCAGCAGCTTAGTTCAGCGGGGTGGCTACACCTTC
TRBJ2-1	TRBV20-1	-	-	CSAAGQLSANEQFF	TGCAGTGCTGCGGGACAGTTAAGCGCAAATGAGCAGTTCTTC
TRBJ2-7	TRBV20-1	-	TRBD1	CSASRGQGYEQYF	TGCAGTGCTAGTCGGGGACAGGGGTACGAGCAGTACTTC
TRBJ2-6	TRBV7-2	-	-	CASSFAPGANVLTF	TGTGCCAGCAGCTTTGCCCCCGGGGCCAACGTCCTGACTTTC
TRBJ2-1	TRBV6-1	-	TRBD2	CASSAPPGGAVNEQFF	TGTGCCAGCAGTGCTCCCCCCGGGGGGGCCGTCAATGAGCAGTTCTTC
TRBJ2-2	TRBV7-2	few	TRBD1	CASSPGGRGLPGELFF	TGTGCCAGCAGCCCCGGGGGCAGGGGGCTCCCCGGGGAGCTGTTTTTT
TRBJ2-6	TRBV7-2	many	-	CASSLGGGANVLTF	TGTGCCAGCAGCTTGGGTGGTGGGGCCAACGTCCTGACTTTC
TRBJ1-4	TRBV12-3/TRBV12-4	-	TRBD1	CASSPRDRVEKLFF	TGTGCCAGCAGCCCCCGGGACAGGGTCGAAAAACTGTTTTTT
TRBJ2-2	TRBV7-2	few	-	CASSLISTTGELFF	TGTGCCAGCAGCTTGATAAGTACGACCGGGGAGCTGTTTTTT